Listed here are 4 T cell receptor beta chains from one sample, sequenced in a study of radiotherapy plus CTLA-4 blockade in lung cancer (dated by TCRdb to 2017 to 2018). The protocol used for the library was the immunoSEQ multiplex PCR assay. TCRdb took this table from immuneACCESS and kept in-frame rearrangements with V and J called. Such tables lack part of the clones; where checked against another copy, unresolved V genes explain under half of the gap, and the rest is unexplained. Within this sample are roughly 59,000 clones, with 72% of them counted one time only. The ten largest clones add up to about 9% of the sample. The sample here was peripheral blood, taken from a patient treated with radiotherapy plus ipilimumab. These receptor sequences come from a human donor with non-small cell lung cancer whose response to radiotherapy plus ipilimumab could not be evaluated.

The CDR3: CAISESHGESDTQYF. The CDR3 DNA is TGTGCCATCAGTGAGAGTCACGGGGAGTCGGATACGCAGTATTTT. The rearrangement joins TRBV10-3 to TRBJ2-3; possible D gene TRBD2, 5 bases. Germline V lookup: CDR1 ENHRY, CDR2 SYGVKD. The CDR3 consists of 15 residues. Trimming shortened V by 2 bases and J by 6 bases, and 15 bases separated the two germline ends.

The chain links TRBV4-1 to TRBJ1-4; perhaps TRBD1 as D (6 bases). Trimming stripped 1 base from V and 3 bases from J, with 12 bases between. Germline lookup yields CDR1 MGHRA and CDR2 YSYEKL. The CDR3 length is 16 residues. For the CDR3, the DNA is TGCGCCAGCAGCCAAGCGGGAGGACAGCCTAATGAAAAACTGTTTTTT. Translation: CASSQAGGQPNEKLFF.

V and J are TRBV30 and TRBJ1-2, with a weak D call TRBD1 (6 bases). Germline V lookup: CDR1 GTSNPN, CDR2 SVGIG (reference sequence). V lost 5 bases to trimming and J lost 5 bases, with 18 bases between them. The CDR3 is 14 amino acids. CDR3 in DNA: TGTGCCTGGGGCTCATGGGGGCAGGGTTATGGCTACACCTTC. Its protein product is CAWGSWGQGYGYTF. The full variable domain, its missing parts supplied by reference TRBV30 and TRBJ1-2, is SQTIHQWPATLVQPVGSPLSLECTVEGTSNPNLYWYRQAAGRGLQLLFYSVGIGQISSEVPQNLSASRPQDRQFILSSKKLLLSDSGFYLCAWGSWGQGYGYTFGSGTRLTVV.

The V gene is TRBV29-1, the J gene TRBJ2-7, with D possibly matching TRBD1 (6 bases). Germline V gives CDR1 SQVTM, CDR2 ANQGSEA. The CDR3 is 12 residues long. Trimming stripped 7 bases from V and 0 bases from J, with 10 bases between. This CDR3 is CSAGQNSYEQYF. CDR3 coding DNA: TGCAGCGCTGGACAGAACTCCTACGAGCAGTACTTC.